This is a list of T cell receptor beta chains from one sample in a study of T cells after yellow fever vaccination. One entry per CDR3 protein, called by TCRdb with MiXCR from the 5' RACE reads. Of about 300,000 distinct CDR3 sequences listed, 8.5% to 10% are singletons. The sequencing here drew on CD4+ T cells sorted from PBMCs, taken 5 days after the yellow fever booster vaccination. The receptors were sampled from a man between 18 and 35 years old who received the YFV17D yellow fever vaccine. Each CDR3 is given without its conserved first and last residue. Each record gives: J gene, clone size, V gene, CDR3 protein. Size is stated for part of the rows, as once, few or many counts, or as a class when the clone is expanded.

J: TRBJ2-5; size: many; V: TRBV15; CDR3: ATSREDAQETQY
J: TRBJ2-5; size: NA; V: TRBV6-5; CDR3: ASSRQGVSETQY
J: TRBJ2-7; size: many; V: TRBV7-2; CDR3: ASTFSRTNYEQY
J: TRBJ2-3; size: few; V: TRBV24-1; CDR3: ATRGRITDTQY
J: TRBJ2-5; size: many; V: TRBV7-2; CDR3: ASSPGLGRQETQY
J: TRBJ2-3; size: many; V: TRBV5-1; CDR3: ASSLGQRTDTQY
J: TRBJ2-7; size: NA; V: TRBV12-3/TRBV12-4; CDR3: ASSLAGAFEQY
J: TRBJ2-3; size: NA; V: TRBV5-1; CDR3: ASSLGSTSTDTQY
J: TRBJ2-6; size: NA; V: TRBV29-1; CDR3: SVDNSGANVLT
J: TRBJ2-1; size: few; V: TRBV12-3/TRBV12-4; CDR3: ASTRLQVPMMREQF
J: TRBJ1-1; size: few; V: TRBV29-1; CDR3: SVDGLRGVRRTEAF
J: TRBJ2-1; size: many; V: TRBV5-7; CDR3: ASSLGASRDNEQF
J: TRBJ2-1; size: NA; V: TRBV18; CDR3: ASSPPAGRDNEQF
J: TRBJ2-3; size: NA; V: TRBV2; CDR3: ASDGHKNRPDTQY
J: TRBJ1-4; size: NA; V: TRBV4-3; CDR3: ASSQVGMVGEKLF
J: TRBJ1-2; size: few; V: TRBV5-1; CDR3: ASSAGAVDYGYT
J: TRBJ1-2; size: many; V: TRBV29-1; CDR3: RADRGYGYT
J: TRBJ2-3; size: NA; V: TRBV9; CDR3: ASSAPRGGGTDTQY
J: TRBJ2-5; size: few; V: TRBV4-2; CDR3: ASSPRQETSETQY
J: TRBJ1-4; size: many; V: TRBV29-1; CDR3: SVGRYDEKLF
J: TRBJ2-5; size: NA; V: TRBV7-6; CDR3: ASSPPKGGRETQY
J: TRBJ1-1; size: NA; V: TRBV6-2/TRBV6-3; CDR3: ASSYSRASTAF
J: TRBJ1-2; size: few; V: TRBV5-5; CDR3: ASSFWGQGGYT
J: TRBJ1-6; size: few; V: TRBV3-1; CDR3: ASSNGRSPLH
J: TRBJ2-2; size: few; V: TRBV6-1; CDR3: ASNLGGANTGELF
J: TRBJ1-2; size: NA; V: TRBV7-6; CDR3: ASSPTRWDGYT
J: TRBJ2-1; size: NA; V: TRBV12-3/TRBV12-4; CDR3: ASSLRDRNYNEQF
J: TRBJ1-5; size: NA; V: TRBV19; CDR3: ASSGVDSINQPQH
J: TRBJ2-5; size: NA; V: TRBV18; CDR3: ASSPRGTGVRETQY
J: TRBJ2-3; size: NA; V: TRBV20-1; CDR3: SARGGLSTDTQY
J: TRBJ2-7; size: NA; V: TRBV6-5; CDR3: ASKGQAYEQY
J: TRBJ2-5; size: NA; V: TRBV5-1; CDR3: ASSLLAGRQETQY
J: TRBJ1-2; size: few; V: TRBV6-6; CDR3: ASGQGRYGYT
J: TRBJ2-7; size: many; V: TRBV11-2; CDR3: ASSGRGPWEQY
J: TRBJ2-3; size: few; V: TRBV20-1; CDR3: SARVPAGGPSTQY
J: TRBJ2-5; size: NA; V: TRBV10-3; CDR3: AIREDSQETQY
J: TRBJ1-1; size: few; V: TRBV4-2; CDR3: ASSETGVARAF
J: TRBJ1-1; size: NA; V: TRBV18; CDR3: ASSPDDLTSGTEAF
J: TRBJ1-2; size: few; V: TRBV20-1; CDR3: SASLREYVYGYT
J: TRBJ2-7; size: few; V: TRBV7-4; CDR3: ASPTEETILPYEQY
J: TRBJ2-2; size: few; V: TRBV20-1; CDR3: SASPSGDSGTGELF
J: TRBJ2-5; size: NA; V: TRBV12-3/TRBV12-4; CDR3: ASSLARYPLETQY
J: TRBJ1-3; size: NA; V: TRBV7-2; CDR3: ASSGRQGVSGNTIY
J: TRBJ1-2; size: few; V: TRBV4-1; CDR3: ASSQPTQGRNGYT
J: TRBJ2-1; size: few; V: TRBV27; CDR3: ASSPLQGAASGGRNEQF
J: TRBJ2-5; size: few; V: TRBV12-3/TRBV12-4; CDR3: ASGPTGLETQY
J: TRBJ1-5; size: NA; V: TRBV7-8; CDR3: ASRLGADNQPQH
J: TRBJ2-3; size: NA; V: TRBV9; CDR3: ASSVSTTSGGYASTDTQY
J: TRBJ2-1; size: many; V: TRBV5-6; CDR3: ASSSGQWGDNEQF
J: TRBJ1-5; size: NA; V: TRBV7-9; CDR3: ASRDRGTLGGPGVSQPQH
J: TRBJ2-3; size: few; V: TRBV20-1; CDR3: SARMGSDTQY
J: TRBJ2-1; size: few; V: TRBV15; CDR3: ATSRSRTKKLGQF
J: TRBJ1-3; size: few; V: TRBV4-1; CDR3: ASSQERGFGNTIY